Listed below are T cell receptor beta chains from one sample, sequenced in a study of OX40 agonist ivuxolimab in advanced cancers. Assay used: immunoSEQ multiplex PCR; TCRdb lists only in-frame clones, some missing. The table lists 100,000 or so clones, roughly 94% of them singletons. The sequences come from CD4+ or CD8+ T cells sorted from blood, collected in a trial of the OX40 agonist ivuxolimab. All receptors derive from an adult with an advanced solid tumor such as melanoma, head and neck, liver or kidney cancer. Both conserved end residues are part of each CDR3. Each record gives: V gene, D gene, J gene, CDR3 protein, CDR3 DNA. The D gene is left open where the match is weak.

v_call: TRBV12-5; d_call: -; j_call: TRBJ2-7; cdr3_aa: CASGHQTLGYEQYF; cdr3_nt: TGTGCTAGTGGCCACCAGACCTTAGGCTACGAGCAGTACTTC
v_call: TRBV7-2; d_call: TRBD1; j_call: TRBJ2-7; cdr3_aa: CASSSWFLGRGQGLYEQYF; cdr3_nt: TGTGCCAGCAGCTCCTGGTTCCTAGGGAGGGGACAGGGGCTTTACGAGCAGTACTTC
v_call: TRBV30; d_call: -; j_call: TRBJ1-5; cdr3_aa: CAWGGANQPQHF; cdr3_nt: TGTGCCTGGGGGGGGGCAAACCAGCCCCAGCATTTT
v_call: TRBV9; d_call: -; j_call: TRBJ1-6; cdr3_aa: CASSGRHVGDSPLHF; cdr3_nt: TGTGCCAGCAGCGGCCGACACGTTGGGGATTCACCCCTCCACTTT
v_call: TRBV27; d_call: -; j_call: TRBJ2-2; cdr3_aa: CASSPNARRRAGELFF; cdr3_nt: TGTGCCAGCAGTCCAAATGCCCGACGGAGGGCCGGGGAGCTGTTTTTT
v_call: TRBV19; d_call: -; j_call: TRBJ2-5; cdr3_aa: CASSFGRTKETQYF; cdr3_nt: TGTGCCAGTAGTTTCGGTAGAACTAAAGAGACCCAGTACTTC
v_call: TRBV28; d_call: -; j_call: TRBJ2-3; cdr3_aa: CASSLGGVQTDTQYF; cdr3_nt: TGTGCCAGCAGTTTAGGGGGAGTACAGACAGATACGCAGTATTTT
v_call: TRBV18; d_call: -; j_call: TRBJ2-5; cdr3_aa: CASSPRADEETQYF; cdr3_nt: TGTGCCAGCTCACCACGGGCGGACGAAGAGACCCAGTACTTC
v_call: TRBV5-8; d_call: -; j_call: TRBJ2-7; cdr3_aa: CASSLNLARDEQYF; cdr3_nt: TGTGCCAGCAGCCTCAACTTGGCCAGGGACGAGCAGTACTTC
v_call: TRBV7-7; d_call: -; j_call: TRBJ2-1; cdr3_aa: CASSLDWGVSSYNEQFF; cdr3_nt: TGTGCCAGCAGCTTAGATTGGGGTGTAAGCTCCTACAATGAGCAGTTCTTC
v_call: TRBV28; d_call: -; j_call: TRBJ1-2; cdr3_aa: CASSLLKVGYTF; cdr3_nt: TGTGCCAGCAGTCTCCTAAAAGTCGGCTACACCTTC
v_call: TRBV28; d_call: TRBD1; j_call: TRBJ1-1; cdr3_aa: CASLPGQRNTEAFF; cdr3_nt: TGTGCCAGTCTCCCGGGACAGAGGAACACTGAAGCTTTCTTT